These 17 T cell receptor beta chains originate from one sample sequenced in a study of blood T cell repertoires in COVID-19. Produced via immunoSEQ multiplex PCR; TCRdb's table is partial and in-frame only. The sample holds some 670,000 clones, 85% to 90% seen once. Sequencing used peripheral blood. These receptors were taken from a young woman with acute or convalescent COVID-19.

The chain couples TRBV27 to TRBJ2-5, with TRBD1 matching 9 bases. Trimming cost V 6 bases and J 5 bases; bases outside gene matches: 10. The germline V gene encodes CDR1 MNHEY and CDR2 SMNVEV (reference sequence). The CDR3 is 15 amino acids. The CDR3 region has the DNA TGTGCCAGCAGCCCCGGGACAGGGTGGGCGGAGACCCAGTACTTC. It translates to CASSPGTGWAETQYF.

This rearrangement joins TRBV30 to TRBJ2-7; D not resolved. CDR3 length equals 14 residues. Germline CDR1 reads GTSNPN; CDR2 reads SVGIG (reference sequence). Trimming removed 0 bases from V and 3 bases from J, with 12 bases in between. The CDR3 loop reads CAWSVPRLNYEQYF. The CDR3 region has the DNA TGTGCCTGGAGTGTCCCTCGACTGAACTACGAGCAGTACTTC.

This chain joins TRBV2 and TRBJ2-1, with a possible D match to TRBD1 (7 bases). Trimming cost V 9 bases and J 5 bases, with 11 bases left between them. Germline V gene sequence: CDR1 SNHLY, CDR2 FYNNEI. This CDR3 spans 12 amino acids. CDR3 DNA sequence: TGTGCCAGAGACAGGGAGGACAATGAGCAGTTCTTC. Translating it yields CARDREDNEQFF.

The chain is built from TRBV18 and TRBJ1-1, with a tentative D call TRBD1 (5 bases). Per germline, CDR1 KGHSH and CDR2 LQKENI. With 0 bases removed from V and 3 bases from J, the gap between germline ends came to 5 bases. The CDR3 loop spans 13 amino acids. The CDR3 nucleotides read TGTGCCAGCTCACCACCAGGGGACACTGAAGCTTTCTTT. It specifies CASSPPGDTEAFF.

The chain combines TRBV5-5 with TRBJ1-5, with TRBD1 matching over 9 bases. J gave up 4 bases and V 4 bases, and 9 bases lay outside the gene matches. The CDR3 loop spans 16 amino acids. Per the germline V gene, CDR1 is SGHKS and CDR2 is YYEKEE (reference sequence). This CDR3 is CASSEGRDRANQPQHF. Written as DNA, the CDR3 is TGTGCCAGCAGCGAGGGAAGGGACAGGGCAAATCAGCCCCAGCATTTT.

The V gene is TRBV4-1, the J gene TRBJ1-4; 11 nucleotides agree with TRBD1. Germline CDR1 MGHRA, CDR2 YSYEKL. The CDR3 contains 14 residues. The V gene end was trimmed by 8 bases and the J gene end by 10 bases; junction bases not matched to a gene: 9. The CDR3 sequence: CASASGTGGGKLFF. CDR3 DNA: TGCGCCAGCGCATCCGGGACAGGGGGTGGAAAACTGTTTTTT.

The J gene is TRBJ1-2, the V gene TRBV20-1; the match to TRBD1 covers 7 bases. Trimming removed 5 bases from V and 13 bases from J; junction bases left unmatched: 7. CDR1 is DFQATT and CDR2 is SNEGSKA in the germline V gene (reference sequence). The CDR3 is 10 residues long. CDR3 sequence: CSALQGFFTF. For the CDR3, the DNA is TGCAGTGCTTTACAGGGGTTTTTCACCTTC.

This chain links TRBV7-8 with TRBJ1-5, with TRBD1 matching 8 bases. Germline CDR1 and CDR2: SGHVS and FQNEAQ. This CDR3 contains 15 residues. J lost 7 bases, V lost 0 bases, and 5 bases had no gene match. The CDR3 bases are TGTGCCAGCAGCTTAGCCCGGGGGGACAGGCAGCCCCAGCATTTT. Amino acids: CASSLARGDRQPQHF.

The genes are TRBV29-1 and TRBJ1-2; 7 bases are a match to TRBD1. Trimming cost V 0 bases and J 2 bases; bases outside gene matches: 6. The CDR3 spans 15 residues. Germline-derived CDR1 and CDR2 are SQVTM and ANQGSEA. The CDR3 here is CSVEDRDSVNYGYTF. As DNA, the CDR3 is TGCAGCGTTGAAGATAGGGACAGTGTAAACTATGGCTACACCTTC.

The chain links TRBV6-5 to TRBJ1-6; unclear D gene. From germline, CDR1 is MNHEY and CDR2 SVGAGI. V dropped 8 bases and J dropped 7 bases, with 12 bases sitting between them. The CDR3 is 13 residues long. CDR3 DNA: TGTGCCAGCGCAGCCGGGGAAAATTCACCCCTCCACTTT. This codes for CASAAGENSPLHF.

The V call is TRBV11-3, the J call TRBJ2-2, with a weak D call TRBD2 (5 bases). The CDR3 spans 16 residues. Germline CDR1 and CDR2: SGHNT and YENEEA. V gave up 5 bases and J gave up 0 bases, with 13 bases separating them. In nucleotides, the CDR3 is TGTGCCAGCAGCCCCCGGGCGGGTCCGAACACCGGGGAGCTGTTTTTT. This encodes CASSPRAGPNTGELFF. The variable domain in full, with the rest retrieved from reference TRBV11-3 and TRBJ2-2, is EAGVVQSPRYKIIEKKQPVAFWCNPISGHNTLYWYLQNLGQGPELLIRYENEEAVDDSQLPKDRFSAERLKGVDSTLKIQPAELGDSAVYLCASSPRAGPNTGELFFGEGSRLTVL.

With respect to this clone: The same CDR3 can be traced to other DNA sequences in this sample. This rearrangement joins TRBV5-1 to TRBJ1-1, with D possibly being TRBD1 (6 bases). Trimming left V 0 bases short and J 8 bases short, with 8 bases between. The CDR3 contains 12 residues. The germline gives CDR1 SGHRS, CDR2 YFSETQ. The CDR3 DNA reads TGCGCCAGCAGCTTGGTTCAGGGGGAAGCTTTCTTT. It translates to CASSLVQGEAFF.

J is TRBJ1-5 and V is TRBV24-1; 8 bases match TRBD1. This CDR3 contains 15 residues. Germline values: CDR1 KGHDR, CDR2 SFDVKD. After removal of 9 bases from V and 2 bases from J, the junction contained 8 bases not matched to a gene. The chain's CDR3 is CATSAGQDGNQPQHF. The CDR3 DNA sequence: TGTGCCACCTCCGCGGGACAGGACGGCAATCAGCCCCAGCATTTT.

This clone was recorded only once. The chain couples TRBV9 to TRBJ2-1; 9 bases agree with TRBD1. Per germline, CDR1 SGDLS and CDR2 YYNGEE. V gave up 3 bases and J gave up 6 bases; unmatched junction bases: 7. The CDR3 loop spans 15 amino acids. CDR3 bases: TGTGCCAGCAGCGACCGGGACAGGGTAGCCAATGAGCAGTTCTTC. Translating it yields CASSDRDRVANEQFF.

The chain is built from TRBV7-9 and TRBJ2-7, with 13 bases lining up with TRBD2. V shed 4 bases and J 4 bases; nucleotides not matched to a gene: 1. This CDR3 contains 14 residues. Germline loops: CDR1 SEHNR, CDR2 FQNEAQ (reference sequence). The chain's CDR3 is CASSWTSGGYEQYF. DNA of the CDR3: TGTGCCAGCAGCTGGACTAGCGGGGGTTACGAGCAGTACTTC.

The rearrangement uses TRBV10-1 and TRBJ1-1, with TRBD1 matching 9 bases. CDR1 and CDR2 (germline): WNHNN, SYGVQD (reference sequence). J gave up 5 bases and V 8 bases, and 12 bases lay outside the gene matches. The CDR3 has 15 amino acids. CDR3 amino acids: CASQSEQGAGTEAFF. The CDR3 region has the DNA TGCGCCAGCCAATCCGAACAGGGGGCTGGGACTGAAGCTTTCTTT.

This rearrangement joins TRBV30 to TRBJ1-2; D possibly corresponds to TRBD1 (5 bases). The CDR3 covers 14 residues. Germline values: CDR1 GTSNPN, CDR2 SVGIG (reference sequence). Trimming left V 0 bases short and J 2 bases short, with 10 bases between. CDR3 loop: CAWSVTRTNYGYTF. CDR3 nucleotides: TGTGCCTGGAGTGTAACGAGGACAAACTATGGCTACACCTTC.